This T cell receptor beta chain was obtained from a study of blood T cell repertoires in COVID-19. Study as a whole: The cDNA or gDNA used as material had been derived from T cells, B-cell-depleted T cells, or PBMCs.

Authors' data handling: Cell counts per sample came from amplifying reference gene primers. The data were produced by immunoSEQ multiplex PCR, yet TCRdb's version contains in-frame clones alone and is incomplete. That table is the source of V, J and clone size, and D and trimming were worked out from the DNA. The table lists about 110,000 clones, 75% to 90% of them singletons. Per germline, CDR1 SGHDT and CDR2 YYEEEE. Trimming took 4 bases from V and 0 from J; bases not matched to a gene: 5. The CDR3 is made up of 15 amino acids. The origin of this receptor is a woman between 70 and 85 years old with acute or convalescent COVID-19. The rearrangement uses TRBV5-6 and TRBJ2-3; 7 bases fit TRBD2. Sequencing was carried out using peripheral blood. The CDR3 loop reads CASSLSGASTDTQYF. The DNA for the CDR3 is TGTGCCAGCAGCCTAAGCGGGGCTAGCACAGATACGCAGTATTTT.